One TCR beta chain is described in this entry. This clone was detected ten times or more. Its specific antigen is unknown. Base qualities were left out, and no much larger clone turns up one base away. The CDR3 runs 15 residues from the cysteine to the phenylalanine. Of all the DNA, just the CDR3 is kept, 45 bases in frame from base 1. V lost 1 base and J lost 8 bases; the stretch between them is 15 bases long. CDR1 and CDR2 are drawn from the germline V gene: SGHDT, YYEEEE. Library generation was performed with the immunoSEQ multiplex PCR assay. On the authors' methods: To quantify how much the repertoires of different subsets overlapped, the Chao-Jaccard similarity index was used along with counts of shared clonotypes. The table comes from immuneACCESS by way of TCRdb, which keeps in-frame sequences with V and J called. Part of the clones is missing from these tables; in studies checked, under half for an unresolved V gene and the rest for unknown reasons. The DNA gave D and trimming, while V, J and clone size come from that table. Within this sample are about 75,000 clones, with about 83% of them counted one time only. The top ten hold 0.5% to 0.6% of the sample.

These data come from a study of CD4 T cell repertoires in COVID-19 (dated by TCRdb to the early 2020s). Some background on the complete study: To analyze cross-reactivity, CFSE-low cells were expanded with IL-2 for 10 days and then labeled again and restimulated with spike proteins from other coronaviruses. The study characterized naturally processed CD4+ T cell responses to SARS-CoV-2 spike and nucleoprotein in COVID-19-recovered individuals, using TCR Vbeta sequencing to assess clonal composition. In a few recovered individuals, the TCR Vbeta repertoire of SARS-CoV-2-reactive T cells was analyzed at the subset level.

This specimen's time point label, interpreted: sample from a COVID-19-recovered individual after infection. The donors were patients who had recovered from mild-to-severe COVID-19. Memory T cell samples that were not cultured went straight to sequencing right after ex vivo isolation. CD4+ total memory, central memory, effector memory and circulating T follicular helper cells were isolated from peripheral blood mononuclear cells. Study-wide findings and limitations: Several of the most expanded SARS-CoV-2-reactive clonotypes were present in two or all three memory subsets, which suggests intraclonal diversification. Between about 6 and 26% of SARS-CoV-2 clonotypes were also found in SARS-CoV and/or HKU1 spike-stimulated secondary cultures, consistent with cross-reactivity.

Sequences were derived from CD4+ T cells from peripheral blood, sampled after recovery from COVID-19. Recombination connected TRBV5-6 to TRBJ1-4, with no confident D gene call. This TCR was sampled from a human donor who had COVID-19. The nucleotides read TGTGCCAGCAGCTTGTTTATAGTAGGGAACGAAAAACTGTTTTTT. Its protein is CASSLFIVGNEKLFF.